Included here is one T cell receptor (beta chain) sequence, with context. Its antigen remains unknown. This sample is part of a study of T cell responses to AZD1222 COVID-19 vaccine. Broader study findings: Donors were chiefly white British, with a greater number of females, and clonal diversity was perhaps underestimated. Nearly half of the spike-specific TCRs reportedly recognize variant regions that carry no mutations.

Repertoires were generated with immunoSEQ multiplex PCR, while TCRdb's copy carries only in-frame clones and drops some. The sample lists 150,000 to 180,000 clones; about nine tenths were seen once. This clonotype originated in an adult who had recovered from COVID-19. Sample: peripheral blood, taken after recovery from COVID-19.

The CDR3 is CASSLRAKEQYF. The CDR3 DNA reads TGTGCCAGCAGCTTACGGGCTAAGGAGCAGTACTTC. The chain uses TRBV7-2 and TRBJ2-7, with D hard to call. The CDR3 has 12 amino acids. CDR1 and CDR2 from the germline V gene are SGHTA and FQGNSA. The V end was cut by 2 bases, the J end by 7 bases, with 9 bases between.